These 5 T cell receptor beta chains were all obtained from the same sample, sequenced in a study of T cell responses to AZD1222 COVID-19 vaccine. Libraries were prepared by immunoSEQ multiplex PCR; TCRdb keeps only in-frame clonotypes and omits some of them. The table records under 200,000 clones, approximately 94% of them present only once. The sequenced sample was peripheral blood, obtained on day 0 of AZD1222 vaccination. The receptors originated from an adult in good health.

The V gene is TRBV5-1, the J gene TRBJ2-1; TRBD2 agrees at 7 bases. Trimming removed 2 bases from V and 6 bases from J; junction bases left unmatched: 8. The CDR3 loop spans 15 amino acids. Looked up from germline, CDR1 is SGHRS and CDR2 is YFSETQ. The CDR3 protein is CASSLPNSGGNEQFF. The CDR3 DNA sequence: TGCGCCAGCAGCTTACCAAACTCGGGAGGCAATGAGCAGTTCTTC.

This sequence joins TRBV7-6 and TRBJ2-1; 10 nucleotides match TRBD2. Germline CDR1 SGHVS, CDR2 FNYEAQ. With V trimmed by 5 bases and J by 6 bases, 10 bases remained unmatched. The CDR3 is 16 residues long. Written as DNA, the CDR3 is TGTGCCAGCAGCGCCCACCTCGGACTAGCGGCCAATGAGCAGTTCTTC. Its translation: CASSAHLGLAANEQFF. The full variable domain, its missing parts supplied by reference TRBV7-6 and TRBJ2-1, is GAGVSQSPRYKVTKRGQDVALRCDPISGHVSLYWYRQALGQGPEFLTYFNYEAQQDKSGLPNDRFSAERPEGSISTLTIQRTEQRDSAMYRCASSAHLGLAANEQFFGPGTRLTVL.

The chain uses TRBV29-1 and TRBJ2-6; TRBD1 or TRBD2 may be the D gene (5 bases each). The CDR3 is made up of 17 amino acids. V was shortened by 5 bases and J by 0 bases, with 17 bases between the two germline ends. Germline V gene lookup returns CDR1 SQVTM and CDR2 ANQGSEA. The CDR3 nucleotides read TGCAGCGTTTGGGACGGCAGAGCGAGCTCTGGGGCCAACGTCCTGACTTTC. As protein: CSVWDGRASSGANVLTF.

The V and J genes are TRBV5-6 and TRBJ2-7; possibly TRBD1 or TRBD2 for D (5 bases each). The V gene lost 1 base and the J gene lost 11 bases, with 13 bases spanning the gap. In germline, CDR1 is SGHDT, CDR2 YYEEEE. The length of the CDR3 is 12 residues. The CDR3 DNA reads as TGTGCCAGCAGCTTGTCGAGGCTGGGGGAGTACTTC. Translated: CASSLSRLGEYF.

This rearrangement joins TRBV6-4 to TRBJ1-1; D call uncertain. Germline V gene sequence: CDR1 MRHNA, CDR2 SNTAGT. This CDR3 has 13 residues. The V gene lost 6 bases and the J gene lost 1 base, with 9 bases spanning the gap. This CDR3 is CASRVQWNTEAFF. DNA for the CDR3: TGTGCCAGCAGGGTACAGTGGAACACTGAAGCTTTCTTT.